This TCR beta chain emerged from a study of T-cell memory formation after mild COVID-19. V was cut by 1 base and J by 4 bases, with 13 bases left in between. This CDR3 has 15 amino acids. Germline V CDR1 and CDR2: SGHAT, FQNNGV. From the 5' RACE reads, TCRdb called clonotypes with MiXCR, one entry per CDR3 protein. This table has roughly 600,000 distinct CDR3 sequences, more than 15% appearing once. This clonotype turned up a few times. The J gene is TRBJ2-5, the V gene TRBV11-2, with D maybe TRBD2 (5 bases). The sequenced sample was PBMCs or a T cell subset sorted from them (not recorded which). This clonotype was obtained from an adult woman who had mild COVID-19 (a few samples of this study predate the infection). Cell type and time point are not known. CDR3 sequence (DNA): TGTGCCAGCAGCTTAGTCGGGGTTAAAGGAGAGACCCAGTACTTC. It yields the protein CASSLVGVKGETQYF. The full variable domain, rest sourced from reference TRBV11-2 and TRBJ2-5, is EAGVAQSPRYKIIEKRQSVAFWCNPISGHATLYWYQQILGQGPKLLIQFQNNGVVDDSQLPKDRFSAERLKGVDSTLKIQPAKLEDSAVYLCASSLVGVKGETQYFGPGTRLLVL.